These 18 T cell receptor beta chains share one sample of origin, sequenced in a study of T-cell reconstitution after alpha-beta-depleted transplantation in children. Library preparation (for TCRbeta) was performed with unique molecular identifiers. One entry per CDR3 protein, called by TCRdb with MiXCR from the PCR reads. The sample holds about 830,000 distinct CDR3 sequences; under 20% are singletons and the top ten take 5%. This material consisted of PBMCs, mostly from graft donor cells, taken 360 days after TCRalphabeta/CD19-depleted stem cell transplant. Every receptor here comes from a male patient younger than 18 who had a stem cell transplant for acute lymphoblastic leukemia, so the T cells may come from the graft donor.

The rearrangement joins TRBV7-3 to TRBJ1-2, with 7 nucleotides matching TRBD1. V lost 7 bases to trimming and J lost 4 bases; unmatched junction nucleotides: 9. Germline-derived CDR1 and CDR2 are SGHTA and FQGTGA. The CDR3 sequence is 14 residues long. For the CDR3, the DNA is TGTGCCAGCAACCTCCACCGGACAGGCTATGGCTACACCTTC. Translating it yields CASNLHRTGYGYTF.

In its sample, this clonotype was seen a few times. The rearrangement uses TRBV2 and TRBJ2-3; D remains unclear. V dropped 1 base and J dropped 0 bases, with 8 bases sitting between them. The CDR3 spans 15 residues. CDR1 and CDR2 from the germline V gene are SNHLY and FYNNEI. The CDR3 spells CASSEVLGSTDTQYF. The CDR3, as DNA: TGTGCCAGCAGTGAAGTATTGGGCAGCACAGATACGCAGTATTTT. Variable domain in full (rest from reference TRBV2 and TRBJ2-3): EPEVTQTPSHQVTQMGQEVILRCVPISNHLYFYWYRQILGQKVEFLVSFYNNEISEKSEIFDDQFSVERPDGSNFTLKIRSTKLEDSAMYFCASSEVLGSTDTQYFGPGTRLTVL.

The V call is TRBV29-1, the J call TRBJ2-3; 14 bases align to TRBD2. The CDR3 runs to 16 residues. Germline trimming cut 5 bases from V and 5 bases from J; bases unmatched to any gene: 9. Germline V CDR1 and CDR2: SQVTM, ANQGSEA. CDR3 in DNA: TGCAGCGTTCTAGTGACTAGCGGGAGGGTAGGAGATACGCAGTATTTT. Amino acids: CSVLVTSGRVGDTQYF.

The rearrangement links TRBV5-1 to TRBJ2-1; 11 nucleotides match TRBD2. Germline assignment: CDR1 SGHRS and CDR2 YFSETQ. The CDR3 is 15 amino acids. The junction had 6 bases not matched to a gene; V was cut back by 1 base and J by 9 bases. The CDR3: CASSLTLAGGSEQFF. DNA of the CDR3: TGCGCCAGCAGCTTGACCCTAGCGGGAGGTAGTGAGCAGTTCTTC. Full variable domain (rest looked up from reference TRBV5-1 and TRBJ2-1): KAGVTQTPRYLIKTRGQQVTLSCSPISGHRSVSWYQQTPGQGLQFLFEYFSETQRNKGNFPGRFSGRQFSNSRSEMNVSTLELGDSALYLCASSLTLAGGSEQFFGPGTRLTVL.

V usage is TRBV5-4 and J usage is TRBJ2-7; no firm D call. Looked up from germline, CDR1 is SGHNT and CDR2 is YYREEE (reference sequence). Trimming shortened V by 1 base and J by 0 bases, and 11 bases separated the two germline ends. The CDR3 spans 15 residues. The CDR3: CASSLFDQSSYEQYF. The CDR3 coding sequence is TGTGCCAGCAGCTTGTTCGACCAAAGCTCCTACGAGCAGTACTTC.

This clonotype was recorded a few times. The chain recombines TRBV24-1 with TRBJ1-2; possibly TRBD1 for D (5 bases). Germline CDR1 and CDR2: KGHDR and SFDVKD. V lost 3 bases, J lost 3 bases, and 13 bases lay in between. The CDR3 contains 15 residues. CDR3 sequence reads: CATSDGRGGDYGYTF. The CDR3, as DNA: TGTGCCACCAGTGATGGTAGGGGAGGGGACTATGGCTACACCTTC.

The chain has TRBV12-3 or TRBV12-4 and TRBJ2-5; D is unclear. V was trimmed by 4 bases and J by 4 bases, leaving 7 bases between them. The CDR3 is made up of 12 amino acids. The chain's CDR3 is CASSSPSETQYF. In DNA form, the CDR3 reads TGTGCCAGCAGTTCCCCCTCAGAGACCCAGTACTTC.

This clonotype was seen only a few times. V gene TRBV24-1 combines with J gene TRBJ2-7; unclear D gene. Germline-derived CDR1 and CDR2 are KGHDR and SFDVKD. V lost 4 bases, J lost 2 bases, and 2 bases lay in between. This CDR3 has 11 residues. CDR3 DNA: TGTGCCACCAGTGAGGCCTACGAGCAGTACTTC. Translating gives CATSEAYEQYF.

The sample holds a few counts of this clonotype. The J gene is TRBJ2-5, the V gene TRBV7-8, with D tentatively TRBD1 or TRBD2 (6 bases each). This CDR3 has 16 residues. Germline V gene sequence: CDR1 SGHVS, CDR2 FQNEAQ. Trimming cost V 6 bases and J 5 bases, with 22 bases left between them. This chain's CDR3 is CASRQSYGGLAETQYF. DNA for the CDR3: TGTGCCAGCAGACAGAGCTATGGGGGGCTAGCCGAGACCCAGTACTTC.

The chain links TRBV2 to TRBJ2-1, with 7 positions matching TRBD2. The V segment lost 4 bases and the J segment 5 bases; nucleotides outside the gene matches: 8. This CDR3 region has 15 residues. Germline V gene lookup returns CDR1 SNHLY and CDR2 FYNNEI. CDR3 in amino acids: CASSVARTSNNEQFF. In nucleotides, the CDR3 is TGTGCCAGCAGTGTGGCCCGGACTAGTAACAATGAGCAGTTCTTC. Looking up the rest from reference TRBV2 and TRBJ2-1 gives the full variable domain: EPEVTQTPSHQVTQMGQEVILRCVPISNHLYFYWYRQILGQKVEFLVSFYNNEISEKSEIFDDQFSVERPDGSNFTLKIRSTKLEDSAMYFCASSVARTSNNEQFFGPGTRLTVL.

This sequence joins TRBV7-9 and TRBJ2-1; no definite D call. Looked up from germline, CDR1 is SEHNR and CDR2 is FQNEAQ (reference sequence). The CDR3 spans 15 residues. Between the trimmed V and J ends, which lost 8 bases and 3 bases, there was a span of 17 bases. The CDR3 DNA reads TGTGCCAGCTACGGTCTGGGCGGCATCTACAATGAGCAGTTCTTC. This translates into CASYGLGGIYNEQFF.

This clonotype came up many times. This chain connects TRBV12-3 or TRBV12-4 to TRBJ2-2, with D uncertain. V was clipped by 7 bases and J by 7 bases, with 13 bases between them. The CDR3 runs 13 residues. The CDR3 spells CASILGWSGELFF. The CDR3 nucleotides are TGTGCCAGCATCCTTGGGTGGAGCGGGGAGCTGTTTTTT.

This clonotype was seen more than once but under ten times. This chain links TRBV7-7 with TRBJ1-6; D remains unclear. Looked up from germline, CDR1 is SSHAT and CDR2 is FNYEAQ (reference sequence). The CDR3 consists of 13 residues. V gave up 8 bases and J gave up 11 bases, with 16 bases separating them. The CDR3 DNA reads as TGTGCCAGCTTCAAGGGAGATGGAGCACCCCTCCACTTT. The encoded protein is CASFKGDGAPLHF.

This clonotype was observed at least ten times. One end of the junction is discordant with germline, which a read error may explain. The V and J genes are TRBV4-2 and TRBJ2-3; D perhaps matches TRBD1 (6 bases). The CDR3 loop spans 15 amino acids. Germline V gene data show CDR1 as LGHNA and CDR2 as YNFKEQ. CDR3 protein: CASSQDRGSKDTQYF. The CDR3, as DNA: TGTGCCAGCAGCCAAGATAGGGGGAGCAAAGATACGCAGTATTTT.

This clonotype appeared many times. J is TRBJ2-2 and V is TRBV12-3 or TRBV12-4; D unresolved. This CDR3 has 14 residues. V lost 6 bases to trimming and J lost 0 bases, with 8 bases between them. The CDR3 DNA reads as TGTGCCAGCAGACCTACAGCGAACACCGGGGAGCTGTTTTTT. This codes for CASRPTANTGELFF.

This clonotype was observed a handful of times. CDR3 sequence reads: CASSLGLAGNEDTQYF. CDR3 coding DNA: TGTGCCAGCAGCTTGGGGCTAGCGGGAAACGAGGATACGCAGTATTTT. V is TRBV5-5 and J is TRBJ2-3; TRBD2 matches 9 bases. The J segment lost 6 bases and the V segment lost 0 bases, leaving 8 bases of the junction unmatched. The CDR3 consists of 16 residues. Germline V gene lookup returns CDR1 SGHKS and CDR2 YYEKEE (reference sequence). Full variable domain (remainder filled in from reference TRBV5-5 and TRBJ2-3): DAGVTQSPTHLIKTRGQQVTLRCSPISGHKSVSWYQQVLGQGPQFIFQYYEKEERGRGNFPDRFSARQFPNYSSELNVNALLLGDSALYLCASSLGLAGNEDTQYFGPGTRLTVL.

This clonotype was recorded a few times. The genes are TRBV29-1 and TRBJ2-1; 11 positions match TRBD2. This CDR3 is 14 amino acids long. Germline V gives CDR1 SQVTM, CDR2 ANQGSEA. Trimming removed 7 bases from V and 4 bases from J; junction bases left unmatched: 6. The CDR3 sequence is CSAVTSGVYNEQFF. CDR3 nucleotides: TGCAGCGCCGTGACTAGCGGGGTATACAATGAGCAGTTCTTC.

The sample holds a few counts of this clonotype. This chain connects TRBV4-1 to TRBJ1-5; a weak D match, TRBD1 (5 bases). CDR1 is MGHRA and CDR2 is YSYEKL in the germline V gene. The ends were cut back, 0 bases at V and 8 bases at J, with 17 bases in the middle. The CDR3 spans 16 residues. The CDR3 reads CASSQESSSGLEPQHF. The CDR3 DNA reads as TGCGCCAGCAGCCAAGAGTCTAGTTCAGGGCTCGAGCCCCAGCATTTT.